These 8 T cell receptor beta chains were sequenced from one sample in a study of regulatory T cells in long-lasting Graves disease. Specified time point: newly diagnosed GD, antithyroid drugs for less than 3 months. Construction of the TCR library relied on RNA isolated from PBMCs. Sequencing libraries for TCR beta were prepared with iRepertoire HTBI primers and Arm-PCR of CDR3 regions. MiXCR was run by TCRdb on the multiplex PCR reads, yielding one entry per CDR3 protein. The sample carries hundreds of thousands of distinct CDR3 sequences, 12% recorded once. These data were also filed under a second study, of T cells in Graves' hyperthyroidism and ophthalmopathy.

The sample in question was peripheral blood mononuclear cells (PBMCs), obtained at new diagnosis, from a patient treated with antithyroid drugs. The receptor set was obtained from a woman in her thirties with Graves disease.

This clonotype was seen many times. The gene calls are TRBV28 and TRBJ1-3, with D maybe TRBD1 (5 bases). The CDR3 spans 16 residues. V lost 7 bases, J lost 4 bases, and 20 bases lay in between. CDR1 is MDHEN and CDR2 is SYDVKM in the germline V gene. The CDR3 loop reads CASKPKVGPRGNTIYF. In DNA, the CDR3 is TGTGCCAGCAAACCCAAGGTGGGGCCCCGAGGAAACACCATATATTTT.

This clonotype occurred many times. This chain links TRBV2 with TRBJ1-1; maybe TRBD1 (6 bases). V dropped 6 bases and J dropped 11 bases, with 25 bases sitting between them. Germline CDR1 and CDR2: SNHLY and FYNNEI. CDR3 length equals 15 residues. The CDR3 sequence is CASRGYRDPLRVAFF. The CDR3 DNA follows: TGTGCCAGCAGAGGATACAGGGACCCGTTGCGTGTCGCTTTCTTT.

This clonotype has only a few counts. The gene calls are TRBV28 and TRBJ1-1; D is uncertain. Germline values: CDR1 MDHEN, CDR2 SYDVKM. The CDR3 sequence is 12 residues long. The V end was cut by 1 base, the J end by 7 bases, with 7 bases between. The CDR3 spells CASSLSQIEAFF. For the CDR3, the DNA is TGTGCCAGCAGTTTATCACAGATTGAAGCTTTCTTT. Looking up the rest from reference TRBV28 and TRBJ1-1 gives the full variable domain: DVKVTQSSRYLVKRTGEKVFLECVQDMDHENMFWYRQDPGLGLRLIYFSYDVKMKEKGDIPEGYSVSREKKERFSLILESASTNQTSMYLCASSLSQIEAFFGQGTRLTVV.

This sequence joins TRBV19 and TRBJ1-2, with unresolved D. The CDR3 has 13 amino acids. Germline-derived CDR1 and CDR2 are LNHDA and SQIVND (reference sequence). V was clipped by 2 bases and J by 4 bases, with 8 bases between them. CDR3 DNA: TGTGCCAGTAGTATACGCGACCCCTATGGCTACACCTTC. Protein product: CASSIRDPYGYTF.

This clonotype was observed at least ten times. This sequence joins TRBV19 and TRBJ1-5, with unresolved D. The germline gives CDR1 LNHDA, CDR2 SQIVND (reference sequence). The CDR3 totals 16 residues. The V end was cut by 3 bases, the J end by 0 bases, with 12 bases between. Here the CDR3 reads CASSIAATYSNQPQHF. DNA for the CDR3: TGTGCCAGTAGTATTGCTGCTACCTATAGCAATCAGCCCCAGCATTTT. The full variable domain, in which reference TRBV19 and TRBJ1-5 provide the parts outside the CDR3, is DGGITQSPKYLFRKEGQNVTLSCEQNLNHDAMYWYRQDPGQGLRLIYYSQIVNDFQKGDIAEGYSVSREKKESFPLTVTSAQKNPTAFYLCASSIAATYSNQPQHFGDGTRLSIL.

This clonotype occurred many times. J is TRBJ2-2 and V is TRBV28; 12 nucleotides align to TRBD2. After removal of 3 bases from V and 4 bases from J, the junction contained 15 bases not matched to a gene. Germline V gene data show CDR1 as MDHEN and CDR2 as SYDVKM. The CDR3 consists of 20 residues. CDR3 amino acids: CASSFVRNLAGGRGTGELFF. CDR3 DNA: TGTGCCAGCAGTTTCGTCCGCAACCTAGCGGGAGGGCGGGGCACCGGGGAGCTGTTTTTT.

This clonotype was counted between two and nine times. CDR3 residues: CASSTLHREYSPLHF. The CDR3 DNA follows: TGTGCCAGTAGTACCCTCCACAGGGAATATTCACCCCTCCACTTT. The chain combines TRBV19 with TRBJ1-6; D may be TRBD1 (6 bases). Germline CDR1 reads LNHDA; CDR2 reads SQIVND (reference sequence). Trimming pared 4 bases from V and 8 bases from J, leaving 15 bases between. The CDR3 is 15 amino acids.

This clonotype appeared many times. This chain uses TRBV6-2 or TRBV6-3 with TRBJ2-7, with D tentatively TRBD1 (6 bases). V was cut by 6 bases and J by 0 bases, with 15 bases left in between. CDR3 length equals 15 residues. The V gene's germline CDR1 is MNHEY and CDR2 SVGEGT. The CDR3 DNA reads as TGTGCCAGCAGACCTTCGACAGGCAGCTCCTACGAGCAGTACTTC. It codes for CASRPSTGSSYEQYF.